What follows is one T cell receptor (beta chain) and its context. This clone's antigen is unknown. Base qualities are not at hand, and no much larger clone is one base apart. TCR beta chains were amplified from genomic DNA with the immunoSEQ hsTCRB kit. Sequencing of TCR beta libraries was performed on an Illumina MiSeq instrument by the immunoSEQ service. The study's processing was this. Analysis of the repertoire data was performed with the immunoSEQ Analyzer. This immuneACCESS table, as held by TCRdb, lists in-frame sequences with V and J called but not all clones. Of the missing ones, under half trace to an unresolved V gene in checked studies; the others have no known cause. V, J and clone size reflect that table, while D and trimming were determined from the DNA. Here the sample has tens of thousands of clones; approximately 89% occur a single time. In total, the top ten clones hold 4.9% of the sample.

This sample is drawn from a study of resident and recirculating memory T cells in vitiligo listed by TCRdb under 2018. For the study in its entirety: For TCR beta sequencing, each of 3 stable vitiligo patients provided PBMCs and epidermis from shave biopsies taken at two lesional sites and two nonlesional sites. Without cell sorting, samples were homogenized immediately before genomic DNA was extracted using the Qiagen DNeasy Blood & Tissue Kit. The human TCR beta sequencing tested whether specific clones in lesional vitiligo skin differed from clones in nonlesional skin and blood. Study-wide findings and limitations: Future mechanistic studies are needed so that the relative contributions of the lesion-infiltrating T cell clones and of human Trm versus Tcm pools can be evaluated. By overlap and correlation analysis, no significant repertoire overlap was shown between biopsies, even within a single patient, except for each lesion compared with itself. TCR sequences were not shared across biopsy sites or across patients, which suggests that different T cell clones infiltrate different lesions, a pattern described as private specificity. No single dominant TCR clone was found, and clonality differed from one vitiligo lesion to another.

V loses 3 bases, J loses 0 bases, and the germline ends lie 12 bases apart. Its CDR3 holds 17 amino acids, cysteine through phenylalanine. Solely the CDR3 DNA is kept, with 51 bases framed from the first base. The germline V gene sets CDR1 to LGHNA and CDR2 to YSLEER. Vitiligo was considered stable when no change in lesions had been observed over the previous 6 months. For classification as stable, the absence of confetti depigmentation, a clinical sign of active vitiligo, was additionally required. Anyone who had been treated within the previous three months was excluded from the study. Ficoll density gradient centrifugation was used to isolate PBMCs from heparinized blood, after which the PBMCs were flash-frozen.

The clonotype was recovered from a male donor with vitiligo. The sample taken for sequencing was blood. This sequence uses TRBV4-3 and TRBJ2-6, with a tentative D gene TRBD1 over 5 matching bases. The CDR3 loop reads CASSQGLHGSGANVLTF. The nucleotide sequence reads TGCGCCAGCAGCCAGGGGCTACACGGCTCTGGGGCCAACGTCCTGACTTTC.